Listed below are T cell receptor beta chains from one sample, sequenced in a study of cytomegalovirus exposure and HLA in healthy donors. Method: immunoSEQ multiplex PCR; TCRdb's copy keeps in-frame clones and lacks some. In the table there are under 200,000 clones, approximately 81% of which are singletons. Sequencing was performed on PBMCs. Receptors originate from a man aged 18-30 years in good health and CMV-seronegative. Both conserved end residues are part of each CDR3. A D gene is named only where the DNA matches it firmly. Rows give clone size only sometimes, using once, few, many, or a class for an expanded clone.

D gene	V gene	clone size	J gene	CDR3 protein	CDR3 DNA
.	TRBV30	.	TRBJ2-7	CAWREVGAPDEQYF	TGTGCCTGGAGAGAAGTAGGGGCCCCGGACGAGCAGTACTTC
TRBD1	TRBV5-4	.	TRBJ1-6	CASSWSGTGDSPLHF	TGTGCCAGCAGTTGGTCCGGGACAGGTGATTCACCCCTCCACTTT
TRBD1	TRBV5-1	.	TRBJ1-4	CASSQGQGREKLFF	TGCGCCAGCAGTCAGGGACAGGGAAGGGAAAAACTGTTTTTT
.	TRBV4-3	.	TRBJ2-2	CASSPTPSGGPGELFF	TGCGCCAGCAGCCCCACCCCCAGCGGAGGGCCCGGGGAGCTGTTTTTT
.	TRBV7-7	.	TRBJ2-1	CASSEGHNEQFF	TGTGCCAGCAGCGAGGGTCACAATGAGCAGTTCTTC
TRBD2	TRBV9	.	TRBJ2-7	CASSVGASGAYEQYF	TGTGCCAGCAGCGTAGGGGCTAGCGGGGCCTACGAGCAGTACTTC
TRBD1	TRBV28	few	TRBJ1-5	CASSARGFGNQPQHF	TGTGCCAGCAGCGCCAGGGGGTTCGGCAATCAGCCCCAGCATTTT
TRBD1	TRBV15	.	TRBJ1-5	CATSGGLDRGWNQPQHF	TGTGCCACCAGCGGCGGATTGGACAGGGGGTGGAATCAGCCCCAGCATTTT
.	TRBV4-1	.	TRBJ2-7	CASEKGEGVSEQYF	TGCGCCAGCGAAAAGGGGGAGGGGGTGAGCGAGCAGTACTTC
.	TRBV28	few	TRBJ1-2	CASSLLSEYGYTF	TGTGCCAGCAGTTTGCTATCGGAGTATGGCTACACCTTC
.	TRBV28	.	TRBJ1-5	CASSPGGRDSNQPQHF	TGTGCCAGCAGTCCGGGGGGGCGGGATAGCAATCAGCCCCAGCATTTT
.	TRBV6-5	.	TRBJ1-6	CASRPGGDSPLHF	TGTGCCAGCAGACCGGGGGGGGACTCACCCCTCCACTTT
TRBD1	TRBV19	.	TRBJ1-2	CATSYQGAYYGYTF	TGTGCCACATCCTACCAGGGGGCCTACTATGGCTACACCTTC
TRBD1	TRBV19	.	TRBJ2-1	CASRQGFNEQFF	TGTGCCAGTCGACAGGGGTTCAATGAGCAGTTCTTC
.	TRBV7-9	.	TRBJ1-2	CSSSFPANYGYTF	TGTTCCAGCAGCTTTCCCGCTAACTATGGCTACACCTTC
.	TRBV6-5	.	TRBJ2-7	CASAVGRTNEQYF	TGTGCCAGCGCGGTAGGGAGAACGAACGAGCAGTACTTC
.	TRBV14	.	TRBJ1-3	CASSHSGSSRNTIYF	TGTGCCAGCAGCCATTCGGGGAGCTCGCGAAACACCATATATTTT
.	TRBV21-1	.	TRBJ2-1	CASSKWGQGPSRVF	TGTGCCAGCAGCAAATGGGGTCAGGGGCCTAGCAGAGTCTTC
.	TRBV7-2	.	TRBJ2-7	CASSKDDRMTYEQYF	TGTGCCAGCAGCAAAGACGACAGGATGACATACGAGCAGTACTTC
.	TRBV12-5	.	TRBJ2-7	CASGYVGAYEQYF	TGTGCTAGTGGTTATGTGGGAGCCTACGAGCAGTACTTC
.	TRBV27	.	TRBJ2-7	CASSSSGIYEQYF	TGTGCCAGCAGTTCCTCAGGGATATACGAGCAGTACTTC
.	TRBV30	.	TRBJ1-5	CAWSVEIRSQPQHF	TGTGCCTGGAGTGTAGAGATTCGGTCGCAGCCCCAGCATTTT
.	TRBV6-1	.	TRBJ1-2	CASSEARQDYGYTF	TGTGCCAGCAGTGAAGCTCGGCAGGACTATGGCTACACCTTC
.	TRBV7-9	.	TRBJ1-1	CASGGHMNTEAFF	TGTGCCAGCGGCGGACATATGAACACTGAAGCTTTCTTT
TRBD1	TRBV5-6	.	TRBJ1-2	CASSLGQGGGYTF	TGTGCCAGCAGCCTGGGACAGGGGGGGGGCTACACCTTC
TRBD2	TRBV2	.	TRBJ2-5	CASLALGLAGGGETQYF	TGTGCCAGCCTCGCTTTGGGACTAGCGGGAGGCGGGGAGACCCAGTACTTC
.	TRBV7-8	.	TRBJ2-3	CASSLEGVRVQDTQYF	TGTGCCAGCAGCTTAGAGGGGGTAAGGGTTCAAGATACGCAGTATTTT
.	TRBV7-2	.	TRBJ2-5	CASTSQASFETQYF	TGTGCCAGCACTTCACAAGCGAGTTTCGAGACCCAGTACTTC
TRBD2	TRBV4-1	.	TRBJ2-1	CASSLGTIPQYNEQFF	TGCGCCAGCAGCCTTGGGACTATCCCTCAATACAATGAGCAGTTCTTC
TRBD1	TRBV19	.	TRBJ2-6	CASSIDPEGGAPVPTSGANVLTF	TGTGCCAGTAGTATAGACCCCGAAGGGGGCGCGCCTGTCCCAACCTCTGGGGCCAACGTCCTGACTTTC
.	TRBV2	.	TRBJ1-4	CASSLRRVEKLFF	TGTGCCAGCAGTCTCCGTCGAGTTGAAAAACTGTTTTTT
TRBD2	TRBV2	once	TRBJ2-7	CASKWEGRTPYEQYF	TGTGCCAGCAAGTGGGAGGGAAGGACCCCCTACGAGCAGTACTTC
TRBD1	TRBV7-8	.	TRBJ1-1	CASSFDRDEAFF	TGTGCCAGCAGCTTTGACAGGGATGAAGCTTTCTTT
TRBD1	TRBV7-9	.	TRBJ2-5	CSSSFGQGQETQYF	TGTTCCAGCAGTTTCGGACAGGGGCAAGAGACCCAGTACTTC
TRBD2	TRBV9	.	TRBJ2-3	CASSHRLAGGPEGDTQYF	TGTGCCAGCAGTCATCGACTAGCGGGAGGGCCGGAGGGAGATACGCAGTATTTT
.	TRBV11-3	.	TRBJ2-1	CASSLRSWSYNEQFF	TGTGCCAGCAGCCTTCGGAGCTGGTCCTACAATGAGCAGTTCTTC
.	TRBV13	.	TRBJ1-1	CASRGGADTEAFF	TGTGCCAGCAGGGGGGGGGCGGACACTGAAGCTTTCTTT
TRBD1	TRBV11-2	.	TRBJ2-1	CASSPGQGGYNEQFF	TGTGCCAGCAGCCCGGGACAGGGGGGCTACAATGAGCAGTTCTTC
TRBD1	TRBV4-3	.	TRBJ2-1	CASSQFRTGGEFF	TGCGCCAGCAGCCAATTTCGGACAGGGGGCGAGTTCTTC
TRBD1	TRBV19	.	TRBJ1-1	CASPPTGSRIGTEAFF	TGTGCCAGTCCTCCGACAGGGTCTAGAATTGGCACTGAAGCTTTCTTT
.	TRBV18	few	TRBJ1-2	CASSPNRLTGFSGYTF	TGTGCCAGCTCACCAAACCGTCTTACAGGGTTCTCTGGCTACACCTTC
.	TRBV27	.	TRBJ2-7	CASSSLAGGVYEQYF	TGTGCCAGCAGTTCCCTGGCCGGAGGGGTCTACGAGCAGTACTTC
.	TRBV9	.	TRBJ2-1	CASGPSEQFF	TGTGCCAGCGGCCCCAGTGAGCAGTTCTTC
.	TRBV5-1	.	TRBJ1-1	CASSFAGSTEAFF	TGCGCCAGCAGCTTTGCGGGGAGCACTGAAGCTTTCTTT
TRBD2	TRBV6-5	.	TRBJ2-7	CASSYSVAGSYEQYF	TGTGCCAGCAGTTACTCAGTAGCGGGATCCTACGAGCAGTACTTC
.	TRBV20-1	.	TRBJ1-1	CSAWTLGTAFF	TGCAGTGCTTGGACACTGGGCACGGCTTTCTTT
.	TRBV7-9	.	TRBJ2-1	CSSSLEINEQFF	TGTTCCAGCAGCTTGGAGATTAATGAGCAGTTCTTC
.	TRBV6-5	.	TRBJ2-1	CASSYHPATSYPEQFF	TGTGCCAGCAGTTACCATCCGGCGACTAGTTACCCTGAGCAGTTCTTC
.	TRBV27	few	TRBJ2-1	CASSLWGQDEQFF	TGTGCCAGCAGTTTATGGGGCCAGGATGAGCAGTTCTTC
.	TRBV6-6	.	TRBJ1-4	CATARIVSEKLFF	TGTGCCACGGCGAGGATAGTGAGTGAAAAACTGTTTTTT
.	TRBV21-1	.	TRBJ2-7	CASSKVLCGRAYEQYF	TGTGCCAGCAGCAAAGTCCTTTGCGGGAGGGCCTACGAGCAGTACTTC